The 18 T cell receptor beta chains below come from one sample, sequenced in a study of OX40 agonist ivuxolimab in advanced cancers. Libraries were prepared by immunoSEQ multiplex PCR; TCRdb keeps only in-frame clonotypes and omits some of them. The data contain tens of thousands of clones, about four fifths of them seen just once; the ten biggest clones take up about 1.7%. Sequenced here: CD4+ or CD8+ T cells sorted from blood, sampled in a trial of the OX40 agonist ivuxolimab. These receptors originate from an adult with an advanced solid tumor such as melanoma, head and neck, liver or kidney cancer.

This clone showed up just once. The chain uses TRBV5-1 and TRBJ2-5; TRBD2 matches 8 bases. The V gene's germline CDR1 is SGHRS and CDR2 YFSETQ. The V and J ends lost 0 bases and 4 bases, in that order; junction bases with no gene match: 8. The CDR3 extends over 16 amino acids. CDR3 sequence reads: CASSLEGGGLRETQYF. As DNA, the CDR3 is TGCGCCAGCAGCTTGGAAGGCGGGGGGTTGCGAGAGACCCAGTACTTC.

V is TRBV25-1 and J is TRBJ1-3, with 7 positions matching TRBD1. V shed 6 bases, J shed 2 bases, and the junction held 4 bases outside the gene matches. Per the germline V gene, CDR1 is MGHDK and CDR2 is SYGVNS. The CDR3 runs to 14 residues. CDR3: CASRGTETGNTIYF. The CDR3 coding sequence is TGTGCCAGCAGGGGGACAGAGACTGGAAACACCATATATTTT.

This clone was seen once. V is TRBV5-1 and J is TRBJ2-1; TRBD1 aligns across 9 bases. V lost 4 bases, J lost 4 bases, and 6 bases stayed unmatched. The CDR3 is 15 amino acids. Germline CDR1 SGHRS, CDR2 YFSETQ. CDR3 nucleotide sequence: TGCGCCAGCAGCAACGGACAGGGGAATTACAATGAGCAGTTCTTC. Translation: CASSNGQGNYNEQFF.

In nucleotides, the CDR3 is TGTGCCAGCAGCCCAGACCAGGGCACCCTCCACTTT. As protein: CASSPDQGTLHF. The chain has TRBV11-2 and TRBJ1-6, with a tentative D call TRBD1 (5 bases). Germline loops: CDR1 SGHAT, CDR2 FQNNGV. This CDR3 spans 12 amino acids. Deletions cut 5 bases from V and 14 bases from J, with 13 bases between.

The DNA for the CDR3 is TGTGCCAGCAGCTTGGTCATGGGCAGCGGGGGAGAGAATGAGCAGTTCTTC. This translates into CASSLVMGSGGENEQFF. J is TRBJ2-1 and V is TRBV5-6; 8 bases line up with TRBD2. Germline values: CDR1 SGHDT, CDR2 YYEEEE. CDR3 size: 17 residues. Trimming cost V 0 bases and J 7 bases; bases outside gene matches: 12. Looking up the rest from reference TRBV5-6 and TRBJ2-1 gives the full variable domain: DAGVTQSPTHLIKTRGQQVTLRCSPKSGHDTVSWYQQALGQGPQFIFQYYEEEERQRGNFPDRFSGHQFPNYSSELNVNALLLGDSALYLCASSLVMGSGGENEQFFGPGTRLTVL.

The rearrangement uses TRBV6-6 and TRBJ2-7; 8 nucleotides line up with TRBD1. V was pared by 6 bases and J by 6 bases, with 13 bases of the junction left unmatched. CDR1 MNHNY and CDR2 SVGAGI come from the germline V gene (reference sequence). There are 15 residues in the CDR3. CDR3 DNA sequence: TGTGCCAGCAGGCATATCAGACAGGGGCCCTCCGAGCAGTACTTC. Its translation is CASRHIRQGPSEQYF.

The chain is built from TRBV5-1 and TRBJ2-2, with a weak D call TRBD1 (6 bases). The CDR3 extends over 15 amino acids. V was trimmed by 4 bases and J by 4 bases, leaving 14 bases between them. Per the germline V gene, CDR1 is SGHRS and CDR2 is YFSETQ. CDR3 loop: CASSINLGGTGELFF. CDR3 DNA: TGCGCCAGCAGCATCAACTTAGGGGGCACCGGGGAGCTGTTTTTT.

This sequence joins TRBV11-2 and TRBJ1-2, with D unresolved. V was shortened by 5 bases and J by 5 bases, with 6 bases between the two germline ends. Germline V lookup: CDR1 SGHAT, CDR2 FQNNGV. This CDR3 has 11 amino acids. The CDR3 region has the DNA TGTGCCAGCAGCCGGGGTTATGGCTACACCTTC. It translates to CASSRGYGYTF. The full variable domain, its missing parts supplied by reference TRBV11-2 and TRBJ1-2, is EAGVAQSPRYKIIEKRQSVAFWCNPISGHATLYWYQQILGQGPKLLIQFQNNGVVDDSQLPKDRFSAERLKGVDSTLKIQPAKLEDSAVYLCASSRGYGYTFGSGTRLTVV.

This sequence joins TRBV9 and TRBJ2-1; D not certain. Deletions cut 3 bases from V and 4 bases from J, with 17 bases between. Germline CDR1 and CDR2: SGDLS and YYNGEE. The CDR3 has 16 amino acids. The CDR3 bases are TGTGCCAGCAGCGCAAAGGTAGGCCCCAAATACAATGAGCAGTTCTTC. Its protein is CASSAKVGPKYNEQFF. The variable domain in full, completed from reference TRBV9 and TRBJ2-1, reads DSGVTQTPKHLITATGQRVTLRCSPRSGDLSVYWYQQSLDQGLQFLIQYYNGEERAKGNILERFSAQQFPDLHSELNLSSLELGDSALYFCASSAKVGPKYNEQFFGPGTRLTVL.

The V and J genes are TRBV19 and TRBJ1-2; D perhaps matches TRBD1 (5 bases). The CDR3 length is 14 residues. Germline V gene data show CDR1 as LNHDA and CDR2 as SQIVND (reference sequence). V gave up 1 base and J gave up 8 bases, with 14 bases separating them. The CDR3 spells CASSIAAGLGGYTF. CDR3 bases: TGTGCCAGTAGTATAGCCGCGGGGCTGGGGGGCTACACCTTC.

The chain couples TRBV4-3 to TRBJ1-4; 11 positions match TRBD1. With 1 base clipped from V and 6 bases from J, the junction kept 4 bases outside the gene matches. Germline loops: CDR1 LGHNA, CDR2 YSLEER. The CDR3 spans 16 residues. Here the CDR3 reads CASSQGTGGGYEKLFF. The CDR3 DNA reads TGCGCCAGCAGCCAAGGGACAGGGGGCGGTTATGAAAAACTGTTTTTT.

The genes are TRBV29-1 and TRBJ1-2, with D possibly matching TRBD1 (6 bases). Trimming shortened V by 5 bases and J by 5 bases, and 15 bases separated the two germline ends. CDR3 size: 13 residues. Germline V gene lookup returns CDR1 SQVTM and CDR2 ANQGSEA. CDR3 nucleotide sequence: TGCAGCGTTCTGGGGGCGTTTTCGTATGGCTACACCTTC. This codes for CSVLGAFSYGYTF.

V and J are TRBV4-2 and TRBJ1-1; D perhaps matches TRBD1 (6 bases). The ends were cut back, 8 bases at V and 1 base at J, with 11 bases in the middle. The CDR3 consists of 13 residues. The V gene's germline CDR1 is LGHNA and CDR2 YNFKEQ. The CDR3 spells CASRGHPNTEAFF. The CDR3 nucleotides read TGTGCCAGCCGGGGACATCCGAACACTGAAGCTTTCTTT.

This clone was counted only a few times. The chain links TRBV5-1 to TRBJ2-2; D possibly matches TRBD1 or TRBD2 (5 bases each). In germline, CDR1 is SGHRS, CDR2 YFSETQ. V lost 3 bases and J lost 1, with 16 bases in between. CDR3 length: 17 residues. The CDR3 reads CASSSGRWILNTGELFF. DNA of the CDR3: TGCGCCAGCAGCTCGGGACGCTGGATCCTGAACACCGGGGAGCTGTTTTTT.

The chain uses TRBV30 and TRBJ2-3, with D hard to call. This CDR3 comprises 13 residues. V was pared by 3 bases and J by 0 bases, with 7 bases between. Germline V CDR1 and CDR2: GTSNPN, SVGIG (reference sequence). CDR3 protein: CAWRRDSTDTQYF. CDR3 DNA: TGTGCCTGGAGAAGGGATAGCACAGATACGCAGTATTTT.

The chain joins TRBV7-2 to TRBJ2-2; TRBD2 might be the D (6 bases). Trimming took off 6 bases at V and 5 bases at J, with 7 bases between the two ends. The germline V gene encodes CDR1 SGHTA and CDR2 FQGNSA. This CDR3 comprises 12 residues. The CDR3, as DNA: TGTGCCAGCAGGACTAGAACCGGGGAGCTGTTTTTT. Translation: CASRTRTGELFF.

The CDR3 reads CASSQADRENTEAFF. In nucleotides, the CDR3 is TGTGCCAGCAGCCAAGCGGACAGGGAGAACACTGAAGCTTTCTTT. The chain uses TRBV4-2 and TRBJ1-1, with 8 bases lining up with TRBD1. The CDR3 runs 15 residues. Germline V CDR1 and CDR2: LGHNA, YNFKEQ. V lost 1 base and J lost 1; bases outside the gene matches: 2.

V and J are TRBV27 and TRBJ2-3; TRBD2 agrees at 10 bases. This CDR3 contains 15 residues. The germline V gene encodes CDR1 MNHEY and CDR2 SMNVEV (reference sequence). Trimming cost V 5 bases and J 3 bases; bases outside gene matches: 5. The CDR3 nucleotides are TGTGCCAGCAGTCAGGGACTAGCGCAGACAGATACGCAGTATTTT. It yields the protein CASSQGLAQTDTQYF.